One and the same sample provided the 2 T cell receptor beta chains below, sequenced in a study of cytomegalovirus exposure and HLA in healthy donors. Researchers ran the PCR with 60 Vbeta and 13 Jbeta primers. Some clones are missing from TCRdb's copy, which holds only in-frame ones; the method was immunoSEQ multiplex PCR. The data show about 110,000 clones, with roughly 68% seen just once and roughly 2% held by the top ten. Sequenced sample: PBMCs. The receptor source for this set is a young woman in good health and CMV-seronegative.

The V gene is TRBV4-2, the J gene TRBJ2-7; 8 nucleotides agree with TRBD2. Unmatched junction bases numbered 7, after V lost 0 bases and J lost 3 bases. CDR3 length: 16 residues. Germline V gene data show CDR1 as LGHNA and CDR2 as YNFKEQ. The DNA for the CDR3 is TGTGCCAGCAGCCAAGATCTTGGCGCGGGAGGCTACGAGCAGTACTTC. The encoded protein is CASSQDLGAGGYEQYF.

This rearrangement joins TRBV27 to TRBJ2-1, with 15 bases that match TRBD2. The germline CDR1 and CDR2 sequences are MNHEY and SMNVEV (reference sequence). J gave up 7 bases and V 4 bases, and 5 bases lay outside the gene matches. CDR3 length equals 16 residues. The CDR3, as DNA: TGTGCCAGCAGTTATTGGACTAGCGGGAGGGGGAATGAGCAGTTCTTC. Its protein is CASSYWTSGRGNEQFF.